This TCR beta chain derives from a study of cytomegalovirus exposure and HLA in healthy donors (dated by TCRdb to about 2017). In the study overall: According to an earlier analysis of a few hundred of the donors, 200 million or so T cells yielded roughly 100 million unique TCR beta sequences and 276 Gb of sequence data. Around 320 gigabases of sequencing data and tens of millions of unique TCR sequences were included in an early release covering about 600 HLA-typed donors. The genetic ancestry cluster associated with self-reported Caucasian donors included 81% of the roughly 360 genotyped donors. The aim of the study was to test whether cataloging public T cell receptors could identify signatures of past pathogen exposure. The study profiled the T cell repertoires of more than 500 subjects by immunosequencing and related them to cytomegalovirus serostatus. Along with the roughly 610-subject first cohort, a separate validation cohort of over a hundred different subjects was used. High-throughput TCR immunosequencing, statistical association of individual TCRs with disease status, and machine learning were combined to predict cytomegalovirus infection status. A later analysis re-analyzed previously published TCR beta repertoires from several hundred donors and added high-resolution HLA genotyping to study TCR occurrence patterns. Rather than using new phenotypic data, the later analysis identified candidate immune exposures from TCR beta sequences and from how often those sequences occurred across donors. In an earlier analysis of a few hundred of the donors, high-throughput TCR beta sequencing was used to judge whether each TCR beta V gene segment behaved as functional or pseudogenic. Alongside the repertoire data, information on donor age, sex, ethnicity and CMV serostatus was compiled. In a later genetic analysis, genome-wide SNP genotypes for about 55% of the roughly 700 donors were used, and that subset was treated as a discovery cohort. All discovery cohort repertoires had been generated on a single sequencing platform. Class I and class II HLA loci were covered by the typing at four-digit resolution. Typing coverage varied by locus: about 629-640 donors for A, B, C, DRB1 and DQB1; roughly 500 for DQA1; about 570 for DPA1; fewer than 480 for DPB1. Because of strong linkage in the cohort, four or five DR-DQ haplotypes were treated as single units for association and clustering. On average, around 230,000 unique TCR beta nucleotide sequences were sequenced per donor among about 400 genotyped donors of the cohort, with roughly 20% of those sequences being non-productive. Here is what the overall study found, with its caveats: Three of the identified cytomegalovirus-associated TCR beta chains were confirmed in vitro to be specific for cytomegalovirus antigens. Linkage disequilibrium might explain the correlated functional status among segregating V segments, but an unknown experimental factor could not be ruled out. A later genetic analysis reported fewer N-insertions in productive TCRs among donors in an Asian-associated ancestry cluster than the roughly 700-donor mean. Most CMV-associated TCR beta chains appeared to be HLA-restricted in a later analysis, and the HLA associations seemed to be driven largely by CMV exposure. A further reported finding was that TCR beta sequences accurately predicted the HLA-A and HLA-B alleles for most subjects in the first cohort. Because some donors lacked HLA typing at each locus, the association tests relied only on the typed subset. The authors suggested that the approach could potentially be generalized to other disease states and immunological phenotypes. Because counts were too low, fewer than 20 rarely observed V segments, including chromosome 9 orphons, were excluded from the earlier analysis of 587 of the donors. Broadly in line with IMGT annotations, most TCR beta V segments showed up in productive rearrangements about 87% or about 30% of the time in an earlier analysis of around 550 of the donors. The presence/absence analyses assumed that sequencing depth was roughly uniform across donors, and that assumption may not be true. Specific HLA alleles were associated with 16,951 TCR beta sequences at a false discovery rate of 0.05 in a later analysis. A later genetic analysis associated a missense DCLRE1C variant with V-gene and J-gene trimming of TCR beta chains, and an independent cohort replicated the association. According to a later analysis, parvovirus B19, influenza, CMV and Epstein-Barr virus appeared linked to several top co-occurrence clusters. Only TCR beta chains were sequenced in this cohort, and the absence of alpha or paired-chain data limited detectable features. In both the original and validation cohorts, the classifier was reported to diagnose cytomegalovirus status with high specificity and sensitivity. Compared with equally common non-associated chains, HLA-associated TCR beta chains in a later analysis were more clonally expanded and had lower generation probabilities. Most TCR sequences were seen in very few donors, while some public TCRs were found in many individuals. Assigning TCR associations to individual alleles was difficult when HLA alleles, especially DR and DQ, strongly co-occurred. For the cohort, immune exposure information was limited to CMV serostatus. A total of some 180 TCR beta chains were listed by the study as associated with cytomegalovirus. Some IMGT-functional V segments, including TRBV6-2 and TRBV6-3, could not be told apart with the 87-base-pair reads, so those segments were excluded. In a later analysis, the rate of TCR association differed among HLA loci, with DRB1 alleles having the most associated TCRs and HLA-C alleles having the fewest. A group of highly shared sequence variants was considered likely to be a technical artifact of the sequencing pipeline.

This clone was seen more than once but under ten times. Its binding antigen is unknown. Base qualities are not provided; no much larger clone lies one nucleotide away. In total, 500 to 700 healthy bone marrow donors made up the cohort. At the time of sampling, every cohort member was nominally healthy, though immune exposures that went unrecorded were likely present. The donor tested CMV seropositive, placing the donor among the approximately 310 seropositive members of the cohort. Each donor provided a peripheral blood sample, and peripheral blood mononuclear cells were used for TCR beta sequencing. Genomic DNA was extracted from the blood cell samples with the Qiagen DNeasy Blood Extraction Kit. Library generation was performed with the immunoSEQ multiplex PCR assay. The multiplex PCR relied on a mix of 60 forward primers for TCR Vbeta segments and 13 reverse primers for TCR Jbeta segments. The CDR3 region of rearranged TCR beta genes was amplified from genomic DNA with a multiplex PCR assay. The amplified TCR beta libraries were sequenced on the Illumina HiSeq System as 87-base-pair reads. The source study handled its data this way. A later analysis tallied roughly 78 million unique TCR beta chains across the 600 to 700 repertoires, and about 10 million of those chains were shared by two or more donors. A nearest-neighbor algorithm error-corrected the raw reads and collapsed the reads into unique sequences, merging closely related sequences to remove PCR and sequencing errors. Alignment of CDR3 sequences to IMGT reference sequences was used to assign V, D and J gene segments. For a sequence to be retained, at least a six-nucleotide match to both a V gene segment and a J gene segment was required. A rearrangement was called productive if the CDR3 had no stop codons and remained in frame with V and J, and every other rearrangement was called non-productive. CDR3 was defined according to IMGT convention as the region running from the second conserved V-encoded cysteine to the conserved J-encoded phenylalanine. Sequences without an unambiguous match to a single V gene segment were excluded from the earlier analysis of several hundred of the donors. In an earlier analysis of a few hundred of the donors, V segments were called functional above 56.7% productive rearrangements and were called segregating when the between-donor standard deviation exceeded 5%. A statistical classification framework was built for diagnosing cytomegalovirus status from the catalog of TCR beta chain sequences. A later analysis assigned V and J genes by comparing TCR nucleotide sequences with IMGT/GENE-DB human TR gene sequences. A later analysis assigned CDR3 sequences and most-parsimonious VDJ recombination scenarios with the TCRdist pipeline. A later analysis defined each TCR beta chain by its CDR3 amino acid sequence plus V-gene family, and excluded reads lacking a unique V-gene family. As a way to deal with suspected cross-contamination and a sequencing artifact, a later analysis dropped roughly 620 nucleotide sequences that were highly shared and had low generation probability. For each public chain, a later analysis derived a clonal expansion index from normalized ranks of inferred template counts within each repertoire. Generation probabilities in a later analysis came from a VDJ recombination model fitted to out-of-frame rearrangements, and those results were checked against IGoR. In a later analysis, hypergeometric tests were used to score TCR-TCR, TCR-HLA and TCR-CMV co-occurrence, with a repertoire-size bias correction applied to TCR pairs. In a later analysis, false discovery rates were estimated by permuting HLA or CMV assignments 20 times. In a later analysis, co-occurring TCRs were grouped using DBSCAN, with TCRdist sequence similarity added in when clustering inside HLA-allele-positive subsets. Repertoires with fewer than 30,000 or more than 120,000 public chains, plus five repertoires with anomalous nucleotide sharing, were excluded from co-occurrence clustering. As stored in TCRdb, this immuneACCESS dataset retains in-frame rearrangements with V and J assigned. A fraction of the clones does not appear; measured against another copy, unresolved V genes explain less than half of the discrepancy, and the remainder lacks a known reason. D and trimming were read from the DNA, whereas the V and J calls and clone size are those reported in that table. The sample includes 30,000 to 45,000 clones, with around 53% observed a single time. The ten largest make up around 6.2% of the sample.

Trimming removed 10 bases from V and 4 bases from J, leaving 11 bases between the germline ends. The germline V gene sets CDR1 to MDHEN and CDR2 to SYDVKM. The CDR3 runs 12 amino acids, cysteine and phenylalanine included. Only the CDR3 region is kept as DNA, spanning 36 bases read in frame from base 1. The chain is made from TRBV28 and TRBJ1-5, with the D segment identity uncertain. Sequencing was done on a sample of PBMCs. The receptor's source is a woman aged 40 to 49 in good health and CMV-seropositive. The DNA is TGTGCCACCCGGGAGGGTAATCAGCCCCAGCATTTT. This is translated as CATREGNQPQHF.